The entry below gives a single T cell receptor (beta chain) sequence along with its context. Antigen specificity is unknown. Distinct nucleotide sequences in the sample also encode this CDR3. Data came from immunoSEQ multiplex PCR; TCRdb stores just in-frame clones and leaves some out. The top ten hold approximately 0.5% of the sample, which has roughly 1 million clones, about 80% seen once. The data were obtained in a study of shared clonotypes between healthy human individuals. Study context: CD4 naive cells filled three plates per donor, CD4 memory three, CD8 naive two and CD8 memory one. Study findings and constraints: Depth was large, yet rarefaction showed that sorted-subset sequencing was incomplete.

The CDR3 is made up of 14 amino acids. The ends were cut back, 1 base at V and 4 bases at J, with 11 bases in the middle. CDR1 is KGHSH, CDR2 LQKENI, per germline. The V call is TRBV18, the J call TRBJ2-7; D might be TRBD2 (7 bases). Sequencing was done on a sample of memory CD4+ T cells from PBMCs. Subset specified: CD45RA-negative fraction. The TCR was taken from a man younger than 35 in good health. Some clones in this sample may be carry-over from other donors' samples. The CDR3 protein is CASSPLAGAYEQYF. CDR3 sequence (DNA): TGTGCCAGCTCACCACTGGCGGGGGCATACGAGCAGTACTTC.